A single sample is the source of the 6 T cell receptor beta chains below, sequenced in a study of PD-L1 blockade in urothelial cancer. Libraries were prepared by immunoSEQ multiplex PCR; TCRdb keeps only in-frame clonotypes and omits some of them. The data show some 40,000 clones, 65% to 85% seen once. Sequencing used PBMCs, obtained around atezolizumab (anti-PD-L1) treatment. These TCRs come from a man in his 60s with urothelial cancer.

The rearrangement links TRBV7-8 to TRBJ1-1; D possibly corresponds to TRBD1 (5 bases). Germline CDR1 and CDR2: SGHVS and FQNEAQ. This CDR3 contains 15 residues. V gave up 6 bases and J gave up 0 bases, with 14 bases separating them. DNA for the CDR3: TGTGCCAGCAGTTACGACCCACAGGTGAACACTGAAGCTTTCTTT. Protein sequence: CASSYDPQVNTEAFF.

The CDR3 DNA is TGTGCCAGTAGTATTCTTGCAGGGCTTTCTACGCCCCAGCATTTT. Its protein product is CASSILAGLSTPQHF. The chain recombines TRBV19 with TRBJ1-5, with D perhaps matching TRBD1 (5 bases). This CDR3 spans 15 amino acids. Germline CDR1 reads LNHDA; CDR2 reads SQIVND (reference sequence). V was trimmed by 3 bases and J by 9 bases, leaving 18 bases between them.

The CDR3 sequence: CASSYSPDRVQETQYF. The DNA of the CDR3 is TGTGCCAGCAGTTACTCTCCCGACAGAGTTCAAGAGACCCAGTACTTC. This rearrangement joins TRBV6-7 to TRBJ2-5, with D possibly matching TRBD1 (5 bases). TRBV6-7 is sorted into the ORF group, with uncertain function. V lost 0 bases and J 2 bases, leaving 13 bases between the germline ends. The CDR3 has 16 amino acids.

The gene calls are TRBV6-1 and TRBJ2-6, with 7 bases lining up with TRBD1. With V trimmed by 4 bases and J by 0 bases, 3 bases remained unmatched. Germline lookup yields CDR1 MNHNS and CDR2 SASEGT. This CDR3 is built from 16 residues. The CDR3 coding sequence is TGTGCCAGCAGTGCATGGGACAGCTCTGGGGCCAACGTCCTGACTTTC. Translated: CASSAWDSSGANVLTF.

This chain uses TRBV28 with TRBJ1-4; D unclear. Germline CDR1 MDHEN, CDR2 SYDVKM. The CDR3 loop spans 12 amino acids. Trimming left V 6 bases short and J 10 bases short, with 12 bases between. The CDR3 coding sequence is TGTGCCAGCAGCCCTCCCCGCGGAAAACTGTTTTTT. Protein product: CASSPPRGKLFF.

CDR3: CASSGGDTDTQYF. The CDR3 DNA follows: TGTGCCAGCAGCGGGGGGGACACAGATACGCAGTATTTT. V is TRBV11-3 and J is TRBJ2-3; 7 bases fit TRBD2. Germline CDR1 is SGHNT and CDR2 is YENEEA. The ends lost 5 bases at V and 2 bases at J; junction bases unmatched: 1. The CDR3 length is 13 residues.